This T cell receptor beta chain was recovered during a study of blood T cell repertoires in COVID-19. CDR1 and CDR2 from the germline V gene are MNHEY and SMNVEV (reference sequence). This CDR3 has 14 residues. Trimming at V came to 2 bases and at J to 3 bases, leaving 2 bases not matched to a gene. Concerning this clone itself: The same CDR3 can be traced to other DNA sequences in this sample.

In the source study's methods: Cell counts per sample came from amplifying reference gene primers. Generated by immunoSEQ multiplex PCR, the TCRdb table keeps only in-frame clones and is missing some. The V and J calls and clone size come from that table; D and trimming were worked out from the DNA. The profile covers fewer than 250,000 clones, with roughly four fifths appearing a single time and 9.5% to 15% taken by the ten largest. Material: peripheral blood. The source of this sequence is a woman between 45 and 60 years old with acute or convalescent COVID-19. V usage is TRBV27 and J usage is TRBJ2-7, with TRBD1 identical over 9 bases. CDR3 region: CASSLGQGSYEQYF. CDR3 sequence (DNA): TGTGCCAGCAGTTTAGGACAGGGGAGCTACGAGCAGTACTTC.